Listed below are T cell receptor beta chains from one sample, sequenced in a study of radiotherapy plus CTLA-4 blockade in lung cancer. Using immunoSEQ multiplex PCR, the repertoire was profiled, and TCRdb retains in-frame clones only, with some absent. Of roughly 93,000 clones listed, 82% were seen once; the top ten hold under 4%. Material: peripheral blood, obtained from a patient treated with radiotherapy plus ipilimumab. All receptors derive from a human donor with non-small cell lung cancer who had a partial response to radiotherapy plus ipilimumab. CDR3s include the opening cysteine and the closing phenylalanine or tryptophan. The D gene is left open where the match is weak. Clone size, where shown, is once, few, many, or a class for clones that have expanded.

d_call j_call v_call clone_size cdr3_nt cdr3_aa
- TRBJ1-2 TRBV27 - TGTGCCAGCAGTTTATCGAGGGGGGGCGCGGATGGCTACACCTTC CASSLSRGGADGYTF
- TRBJ1-4 TRBV6-1 - TGTGCCAGCAGTGAGGGCATCGAGGGAAAACTGTTTTTT CASSEGIEGKLFF
- TRBJ1-1 TRBV6-5 - TGTGCCAGCAGTTACTTCAGGGATGGGACTGAAGCTTTCTTT CASSYFRDGTEAFF
- TRBJ1-3 TRBV29-1 - TGCAGCGTCACAAGCGGATTCTCTGGAAACACCATATATTTT CSVTSGFSGNTIYF
TRBD1 TRBJ2-7 TRBV18 - TGTGCCAGCTCACCCTCAGGACAGGGGTCCGCCGAGCAGTACTTC CASSPSGQGSAEQYF
TRBD2 TRBJ2-4 TRBV7-2 - TGTGCCAGCAGCCTCCGACTAGCGGGAGCGTCCAAAAACATTCAGTACTTC CASSLRLAGASKNIQYF
- TRBJ2-3 TRBV2 - TGTGCCAGCAGTGGATCGCGTACTAGCACAGATACGCAGTATTTT CASSGSRTSTDTQYF
TRBD1 TRBJ1-2 TRBV5-4 - TGTGCCAGCAGCTCACCGGGACAGGCTTCCCATGGCTACACCTTC CASSSPGQASHGYTF
TRBD2 TRBJ2-3 TRBV5-4 - TGTGCCAGCAGCTTGTCCAGCGGGATGTCAGATACGCAGTATTTT CASSLSSGMSDTQYF
- TRBJ1-4 TRBV5-4 - TGTGCCAGCAGCTTGGAAGGGGGTCGGTGGGAAAAACTGTTTTTT CASSLEGGRWEKLFF
- TRBJ2-1 TRBV5-4 - TGTGCCAGCAGCACTCCTGACAATGAGCAGTTCTTC CASSTPDNEQFF
- TRBJ1-4 TRBV19 - TGTGCCAGTAGTACCGCGGGGGGCTTCGGTGAAAAACTGTTTTTT CASSTAGGFGEKLFF
- TRBJ1-3 TRBV18 - TGTGCCAGCTCGCCCTGGGGCCAGGGGTCCTCTGGAAACACCATATATTTT CASSPWGQGSSGNTIYF
TRBD1 TRBJ2-7 TRBV27 - TGTGCCAGCAGTGGGGGACAGAGCTCCTACGAGCAGTACTTC CASSGGQSSYEQYF
- TRBJ1-3 TRBV2 - TGTGCCAGCAAGACAGTTGGAAACACCATATATTTT CASKTVGNTIYF
TRBD1 TRBJ2-4 TRBV4-1 - TGCGCCAGCAGCCACACCCGGGACAGGGCATCCAAAAACATTCAGTACTTC CASSHTRDRASKNIQYF
- TRBJ1-1 TRBV2 few TGTGCCAGCAGTATAACAGCCCTTGAGGCTTTCTTT CASSITALEAFF
- TRBJ2-7 TRBV6-6 - TGTGCCAGCAGTGGCTCCCAGGGGAACTCCTACGAGCAGTACTTC CASSGSQGNSYEQYF
- TRBJ1-3 TRBV6-6 - TGTGCCAGCAGTTCCTCAGACAGCTCTGGAAACACCATATATTTT CASSSSDSSGNTIYF
- TRBJ1-1 TRBV7-9 - TGTGCCAGCAGCTTAGGGGAGGGGAGAATGAACACTGAAGCTTTCTTT CASSLGEGRMNTEAFF
TRBD1 TRBJ2-1 TRBV18 - TGTGCCAGCTCACCTACAGGGGAATACAATGAGCAGTTCTTC CASSPTGEYNEQFF
- TRBJ1-1 TRBV2 few TGTGCCAGCAGTGTAAAGGGGTTCACTGAAGCTTTCTTT CASSVKGFTEAFF
TRBD1 TRBJ1-4 TRBV5-1 - TGCGCCAGCAGCTTGGGGGGACAGGGGAATAATGAAAAACTGTTTTTT CASSLGGQGNNEKLFF
TRBD1 TRBJ1-2 TRBV5-6 - TGTGCCAGCAGCTTGGGGGACAGGGAGGATGGCTACACCTTC CASSLGDREDGYTF
TRBD2 TRBJ2-5 TRBV2 - TGTGCCAGCAGTGAACAGCGGGATAGTGAGACCCAGTACTTC CASSEQRDSETQYF
- TRBJ1-1 TRBV2 - TGTGCCAGCAGTGAATGGGCAGAAGCTTTCTTT CASSEWAEAFF
TRBD2 TRBJ2-1 TRBV7-2 - TGTGCCAGCAGGGTGACTAGCGGGATGGGTGAGCAGTTCTTC CASRVTSGMGEQFF
- TRBJ1-2 TRBV19 - TGTGCCAGTAGTTGGGGCAGGGGAAATGGCTACACCTTC CASSWGRGNGYTF
- TRBJ2-5 TRBV6-1 - TGTGCCAGCAGTGTAGGAGGGAATCTGGAGACCCAGTACTTC CASSVGGNLETQYF
- TRBJ2-7 TRBV15 - TGTGCCACCAGCAGAGAAGACAGCAACTCCTACGAGCAGTACTTC CATSREDSNSYEQYF
TRBD1 TRBJ1-2 TRBV6-4 - TGTGCCAGCAGTGACGGCGGACAGGACTTCTATGGCTACACCTTC CASSDGGQDFYGYTF
- TRBJ1-4 TRBV18 - TGTGCCAGCTCACCAGTTCGGACAGTGAATGAAAAACTGTTTTTT CASSPVRTVNEKLFF
- TRBJ2-7 TRBV7-2 - TGTGCCAGCAGCTTAGCCCGGCGGCAGCGACCGTACGAGCAGTACTTC CASSLARRQRPYEQYF
- TRBJ1-2 TRBV19 - TGTGCCAGTAGTATAGGAGACACAGTTCATGGCTACACCTTC CASSIGDTVHGYTF
- TRBJ2-7 TRBV4-2 once TGTGCCAGCAGCCAAGGGGCAGAAACCTACGAGCAGTACTTC CASSQGAETYEQYF
TRBD2 TRBJ2-7 TRBV25-1 - TGTGCCAGCAAGGCTAGCGGGGACTACGAGCAGTACTTC CASKASGDYEQYF
- TRBJ2-7 TRBV2 few TGTGCCAGCAGTGCAGGAACCTACGAGCAGTACTTC CASSAGTYEQYF
- TRBJ1-1 TRBV7-3 - TGTGCCAGCAGCGCCTACGGGACATCAAACACTGAAGCTTTCTTT CASSAYGTSNTEAFF
TRBD2 TRBJ2-7 TRBV5-4 once TGTGCCAGCACCCCTTCGTCTAGCGGGGCATACGAGCAGTACTTC CASTPSSSGAYEQYF
- TRBJ1-5 TRBV30 - TGTGCCTGGAGTGCCGGGACACATAGCAATCAGCCCCAGCATTTT CAWSAGTHSNQPQHF
- TRBJ2-5 TRBV19 few TGTGCCAGTAGTACCCCGGGAGACCAAGAGACCCAGTACTTC CASSTPGDQETQYF
TRBD2 TRBJ2-2 TRBV19 - TGTGCCAGTAGTCTAGCGGGAGGGGGGAGCACCGGGGAGCTGTTTTTT CASSLAGGGSTGELFF
- TRBJ2-7 TRBV6-1 - TGTGCCGTACGCCCGTCTAGCTCCTACGAGCAGTACTTC CAVRPSSSYEQYF
- TRBJ2-1 TRBV5-1 once TGCGCCAGCAGTCCGGGGAATTCCTACAATGAGCAGTTCTTC CASSPGNSYNEQFF
- TRBJ2-2 TRBV30 - TGTGCCTGGAAGGGGGACACCACCACCGGGGAGCTGTTTTTT CAWKGDTTTGELFF
- TRBJ1-1 TRBV7-2 once TGTGCCAGCAGCTCGGAACTCCGGAGGGAAGCTTTCTTT CASSSELRREAFF
- TRBJ2-4 TRBV7-9 - TGTGCCAGCAGCTGGGAGTGGAGCGAAAACATTCAGTACTTC CASSWEWSENIQYF
TRBD1 TRBJ2-6 TRBV5-1 - TGCGCCAGCAGTCGTGGACAGGCTGGGGCCAACGTCCTGACTTTC CASSRGQAGANVLTF
- TRBJ1-3 TRBV5-6 - TGTGCCAGCAGCTCCCAGAGCAGGGCTGGAAACACCATATATTTT CASSSQSRAGNTIYF
- TRBJ2-5 TRBV28 - TGTGCCACCAATCGGGGAAAGACCTGGGAGACCCAGTACTTC CATNRGKTWETQYF
TRBD1 TRBJ1-3 TRBV11-2 - TGTGCCAGCAGCCGCCCCGGGACAGGAGGAAACACCATATATTTT CASSRPGTGGNTIYF
- TRBJ1-1 TRBV4-2 - TGTGCCAGCAGCCAAGATCCAGGTCTCGACACTGAAGCTTTCTTT CASSQDPGLDTEAFF
- TRBJ2-5 TRBV27 - TGTGCCAGCAGTTTAAAGCATCGGCGACGAGGGACCCAGTACTTC CASSLKHRRRGTQYF
- TRBJ1-5 TRBV6-6 - TGTGCCAGCAGTTACCAGGACAGCCGCAATCAGCCCCAGCATTTT CASSYQDSRNQPQHF
- TRBJ1-4 TRBV6-1 - TGTGCCAGCATACGACAGGTCGGTGAAAAACTGTTTTTT CASIRQVGEKLFF
- TRBJ1-1 TRBV19 - TGTGCCAGTAGTTCGACAGGAGCGATGAACACTGAAGCTTTCTTT CASSSTGAMNTEAFF
- TRBJ1-2 TRBV19 - TGTGCCAGTAGTAATCCCCAGGGGACTAACTATGGCTACACCTTC CASSNPQGTNYGYTF
- TRBJ1-1 TRBV19 once TGTGCCAGTACTAGCACACAGAGCACTGAAGCTTTCTTT CASTSTQSTEAFF
TRBD1 TRBJ2-7 TRBV29-1 - TGCAGCGTGGGGCATTACCGGGACAGCCAGACCTACGAGCAGTACTTC CSVGHYRDSQTYEQYF
TRBD1 TRBJ1-5 TRBV19 - TGTGCCAGTAGTATTGGGGGACAGGGCTTAAGTCAGCCCCAGCATTTT CASSIGGQGLSQPQHF